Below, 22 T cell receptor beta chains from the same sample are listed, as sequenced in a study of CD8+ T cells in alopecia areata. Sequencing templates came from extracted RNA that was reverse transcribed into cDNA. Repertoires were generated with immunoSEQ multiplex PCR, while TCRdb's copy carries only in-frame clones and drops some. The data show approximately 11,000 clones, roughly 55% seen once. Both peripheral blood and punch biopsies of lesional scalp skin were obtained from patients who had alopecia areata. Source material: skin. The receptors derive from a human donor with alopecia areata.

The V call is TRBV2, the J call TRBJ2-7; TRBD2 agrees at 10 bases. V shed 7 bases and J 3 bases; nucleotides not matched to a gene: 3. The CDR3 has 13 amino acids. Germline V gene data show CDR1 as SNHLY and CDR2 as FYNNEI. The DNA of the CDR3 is TGTGCCAGCAATGGACTAGCGGTCTACGAGCAGTACTTC. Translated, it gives CASNGLAVYEQYF.

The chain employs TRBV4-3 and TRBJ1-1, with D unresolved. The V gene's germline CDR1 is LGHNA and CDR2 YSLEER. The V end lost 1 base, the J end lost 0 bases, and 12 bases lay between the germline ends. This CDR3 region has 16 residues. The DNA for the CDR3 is TGCGCCAGCAGCCAAGTACCAGATCCCATGAACACTGAAGCTTTCTTT. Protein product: CASSQVPDPMNTEAFF.

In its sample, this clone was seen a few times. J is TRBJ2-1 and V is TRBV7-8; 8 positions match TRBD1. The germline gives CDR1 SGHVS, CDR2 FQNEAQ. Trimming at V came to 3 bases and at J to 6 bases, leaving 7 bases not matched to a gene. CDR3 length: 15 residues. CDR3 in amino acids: CASSFIQGAGNEQFF. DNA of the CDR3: TGTGCCAGCAGCTTCATTCAGGGGGCTGGCAATGAGCAGTTCTTC.

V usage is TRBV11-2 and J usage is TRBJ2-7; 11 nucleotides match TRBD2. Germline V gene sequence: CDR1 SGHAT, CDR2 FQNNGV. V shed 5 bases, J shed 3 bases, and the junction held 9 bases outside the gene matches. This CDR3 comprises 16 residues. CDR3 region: CASSPLRTSGFYEQYF. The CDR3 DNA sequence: TGTGCCAGCAGCCCTCTTCGGACTAGCGGGTTCTACGAGCAGTACTTC.

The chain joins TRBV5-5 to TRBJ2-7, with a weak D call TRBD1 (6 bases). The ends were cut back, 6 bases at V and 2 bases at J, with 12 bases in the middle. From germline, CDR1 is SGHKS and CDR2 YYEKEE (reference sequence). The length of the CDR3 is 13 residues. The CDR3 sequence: CASTLRTAYEQYF. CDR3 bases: TGTGCCAGCACTCTGCGGACAGCCTACGAGCAGTACTTC.

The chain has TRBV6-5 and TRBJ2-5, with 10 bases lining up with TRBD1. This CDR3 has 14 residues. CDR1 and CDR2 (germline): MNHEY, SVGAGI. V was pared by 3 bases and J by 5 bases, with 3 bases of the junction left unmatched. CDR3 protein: CASSYRGQGETQYF. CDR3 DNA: TGTGCCAGCAGTTATCGGGGACAGGGGGAGACCCAGTACTTC.

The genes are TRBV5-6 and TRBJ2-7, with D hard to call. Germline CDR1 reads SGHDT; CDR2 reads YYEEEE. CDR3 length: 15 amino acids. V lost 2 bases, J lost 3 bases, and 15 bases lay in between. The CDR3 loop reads CASSFLVGSLYEQYF. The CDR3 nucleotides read TGTGCCAGCAGCTTTTTGGTCGGCAGCCTCTACGAGCAGTACTTC.

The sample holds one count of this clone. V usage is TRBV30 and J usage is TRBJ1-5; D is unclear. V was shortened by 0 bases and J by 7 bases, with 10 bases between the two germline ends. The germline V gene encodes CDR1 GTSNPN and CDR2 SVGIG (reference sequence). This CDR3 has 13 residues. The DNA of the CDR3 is TGTGCCTGGAGTGTTGAAGGACGACAGCCCCAGCATTTT. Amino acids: CAWSVEGRQPQHF.

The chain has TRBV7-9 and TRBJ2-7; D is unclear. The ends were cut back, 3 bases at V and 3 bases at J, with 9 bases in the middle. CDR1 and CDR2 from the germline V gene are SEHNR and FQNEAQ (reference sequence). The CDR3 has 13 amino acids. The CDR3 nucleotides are TGTGCCAGCAGCTTTGGACGCAGCTACGAGCAGTACTTC. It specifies CASSFGRSYEQYF. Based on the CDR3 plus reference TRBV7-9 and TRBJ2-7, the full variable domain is DTGVSQNPRHKITKRGQNVTFRCDPISEHNRLYWYRQTLGQGPEFLTYFQNEAQLEKSRLLSDRFSAERPKGSFSTLEIQRTEQGDSAMYLCASSFGRSYEQYFGPGTRLTVT.

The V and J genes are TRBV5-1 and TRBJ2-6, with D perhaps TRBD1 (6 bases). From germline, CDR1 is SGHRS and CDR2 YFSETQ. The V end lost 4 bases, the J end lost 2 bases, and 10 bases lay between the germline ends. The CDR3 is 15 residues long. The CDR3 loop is CASSDTGTGANVLTF. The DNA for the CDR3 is TGCGCCAGCAGCGATACAGGGACTGGGGCCAACGTCCTGACTTTC. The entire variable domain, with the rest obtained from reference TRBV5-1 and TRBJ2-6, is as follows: KAGVTQTPRYLIKTRGQQVTLSCSPISGHRSVSWYQQTPGQGLQFLFEYFSETQRNKGNFPGRFSGRQFSNSRSEMNVSTLELGDSALYLCASSDTGTGANVLTFGAGSRLTVL.

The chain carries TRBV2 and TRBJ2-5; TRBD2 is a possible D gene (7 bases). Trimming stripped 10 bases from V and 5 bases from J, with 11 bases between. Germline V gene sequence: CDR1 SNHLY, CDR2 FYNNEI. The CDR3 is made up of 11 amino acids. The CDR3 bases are TGTGCCATGGGAGGGGGGGAGACCCAGTACTTC. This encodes CAMGGGETQYF.

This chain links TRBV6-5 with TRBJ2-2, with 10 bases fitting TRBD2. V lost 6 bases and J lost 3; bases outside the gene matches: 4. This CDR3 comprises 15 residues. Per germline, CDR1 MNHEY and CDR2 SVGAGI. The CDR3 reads CASSRLAGDTGELFF. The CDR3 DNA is TGTGCCAGCAGCCGCCTAGCGGGAGACACCGGGGAGCTGTTTTTT.

Here the CDR3 DNA reads TGTGCCAGCAGCCCCCCTAGCGGGGTAAACACCGGGGAGCTGTTTTTT. Amino acids: CASSPPSGVNTGELFF. The chain recombines TRBV7-9 with TRBJ2-2, with 9 bases fitting TRBD2. V shed 5 bases and J 2 bases; nucleotides not matched to a gene: 6. The CDR3 has 16 amino acids. Germline assignment: CDR1 SEHNR and CDR2 FQNEAQ (reference sequence).

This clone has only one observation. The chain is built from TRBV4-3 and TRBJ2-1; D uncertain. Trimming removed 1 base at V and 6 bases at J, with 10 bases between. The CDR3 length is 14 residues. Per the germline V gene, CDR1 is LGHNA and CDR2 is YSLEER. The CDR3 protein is CASSQGRRPNEQFF. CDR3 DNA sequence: TGCGCCAGCAGCCAAGGGAGACGTCCCAATGAGCAGTTCTTC.

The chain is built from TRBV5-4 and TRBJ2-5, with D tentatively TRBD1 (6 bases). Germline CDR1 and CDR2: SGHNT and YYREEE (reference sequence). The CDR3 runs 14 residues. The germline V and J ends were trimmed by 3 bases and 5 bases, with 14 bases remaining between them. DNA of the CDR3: TGTGCCAGCAGCTCACAGGGCGGCGTCGAGACCCAGTACTTC. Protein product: CASSSQGGVETQYF.

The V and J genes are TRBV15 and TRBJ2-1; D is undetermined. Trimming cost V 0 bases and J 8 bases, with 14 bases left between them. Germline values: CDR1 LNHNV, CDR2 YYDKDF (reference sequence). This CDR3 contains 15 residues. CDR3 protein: CATSRDYVTPDEQFF. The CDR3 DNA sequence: TGTGCCACCAGCAGAGATTACGTGACCCCGGATGAGCAGTTCTTC.

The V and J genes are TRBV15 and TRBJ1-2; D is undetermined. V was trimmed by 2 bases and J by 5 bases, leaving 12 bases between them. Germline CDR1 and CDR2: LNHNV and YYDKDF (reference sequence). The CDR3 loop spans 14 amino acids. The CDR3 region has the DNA TGTGCCACCAGCAGAACTAAAATGGGGTATGGCTACACCTTC. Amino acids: CATSRTKMGYGYTF.

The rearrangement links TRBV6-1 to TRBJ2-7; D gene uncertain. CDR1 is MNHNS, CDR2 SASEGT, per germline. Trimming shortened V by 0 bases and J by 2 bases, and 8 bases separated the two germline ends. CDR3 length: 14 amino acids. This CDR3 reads CASSEAAGAYEQYF. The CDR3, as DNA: TGTGCCAGCAGTGAAGCGGCCGGCGCCTACGAGCAGTACTTC.

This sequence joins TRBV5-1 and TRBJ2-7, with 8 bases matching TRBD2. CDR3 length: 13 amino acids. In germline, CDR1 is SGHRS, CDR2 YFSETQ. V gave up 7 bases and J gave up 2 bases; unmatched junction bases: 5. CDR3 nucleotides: TGCGCCAGCGCTGGGACTAGACCCTACGAGCAGTACTTC. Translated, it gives CASAGTRPYEQYF.

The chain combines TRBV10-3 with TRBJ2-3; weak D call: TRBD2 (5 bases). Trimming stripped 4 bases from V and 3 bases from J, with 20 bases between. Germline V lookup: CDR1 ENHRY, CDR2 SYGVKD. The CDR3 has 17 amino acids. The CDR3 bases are TGTGCCATCAGTGTGCTATCCCCCCCCGAGGGAACAGATACGCAGTATTTT. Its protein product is CAISVLSPPEGTDTQYF.

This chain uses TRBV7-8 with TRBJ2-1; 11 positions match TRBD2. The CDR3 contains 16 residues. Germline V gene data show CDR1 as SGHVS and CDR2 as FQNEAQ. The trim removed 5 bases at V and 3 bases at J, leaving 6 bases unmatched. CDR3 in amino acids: CASSIQTSGGYNEQFF. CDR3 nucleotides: TGTGCCAGCAGCATCCAAACTAGCGGGGGCTACAATGAGCAGTTCTTC.

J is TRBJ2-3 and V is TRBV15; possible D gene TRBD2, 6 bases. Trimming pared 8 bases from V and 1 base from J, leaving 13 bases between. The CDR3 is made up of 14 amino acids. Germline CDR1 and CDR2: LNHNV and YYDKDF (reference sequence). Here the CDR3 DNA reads TGTGCCACCTCAAAGGGACTCCGCACAGATACGCAGTATTTT. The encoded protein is CATSKGLRTDTQYF.